This T cell receptor beta chain was recorded in a study of human T cells and chemical hapten exposure. In the study overall: TCR yields per sample varied, mainly owing to small pooled library volume differences.

The CDR3 is 15 residues long. V was pared by 8 bases and J by 8 bases, with 15 bases of the junction left unmatched. Germline V gene data show CDR1 as SQVTM and CDR2 as ANQGSEA. Original handling: Sample TCR counts, which ranged from about 20,000 to 690,600, had a median of 95,638. TCRdb re-analysed the RACE reads in MiXCR, keeping a single row per CDR3 protein. The V and J calls, along with clone size, are taken from TCRdb and not from the paper's own processing. The sample has some 330,000 distinct CDR3 sequences; 5.5% are singletons. Time point of the sample: pre-sensitization, week 0. Treatment indicated: therapeutic diphenylcyclopropenone sensitization with weekly scalp DPC. The total RNA was obtained from whole blood that was not fractionated.

This TCR was recovered from a woman younger than 30 with alopecia areata. Some clones in this sample may be carry-over from other donors' samples. Sequencing was performed on whole blood, taken in connection with sensitization to the hapten diphenylcyclopropenone (DPC). The V and J genes are TRBV29-1 and TRBJ1-1; 12 bases align to TRBD1. The CDR3 region is CSSLIGTGGFLEAFF. CDR3 DNA: TGCAGCTCCCTAATCGGGACAGGGGGCTTCTTAGAAGCTTTCTTT.